The clone carrying this T cell receptor (beta chain) was counted a few times. What it binds is unknown. Cell sorting was applied to PBMCs, and CD4+ and CD8+ T cells were collected. The data derive from a study of CD8+ T cells in alopecia areata. Study findings and constraints: Between patients, shared TCR sequences were less clear than in mice. This was possibly due in part to HLA diversity in the patient population. Greater clonality was observed in lesional scalp samples, especially alopecia totalis/universalis, versus normal scalp. When scalp samples are sequenced, resident alphabeta T cells of normal skin are also captured.

Investigators isolated RNA and reverse transcribed it into cDNA to act as the sequencing template. The table came from immunoSEQ multiplex PCR; TCRdb's copy has only in-frame clones and leaves some out. The sample has fewer than 110,000 clones, roughly 53% seen once; the top ten hold 8.8%. The CDR3 runs to 12 residues. The V end was cut by 3 bases, the J end by 4 bases, with 6 bases between. The germline V gene encodes CDR1 SNHLY and CDR2 FYNNEI. The J gene is TRBJ1-2, the V gene TRBV2; D ambiguous. Input material: CD4+ T cells sorted from blood. The source is a human donor in good health. The CDR3 loop reads CASSDRLYGYTF. CDR3 coding DNA: TGTGCCAGCAGTGACCGTCTCTATGGCTACACCTTC. The full variable domain, completed using reference TRBV2 and TRBJ1-2, is EPEVTQTPSHQVTQMGQEVILRCVPISNHLYFYWYRQILGQKVEFLVSFYNNEISEKSEIFDDQFSVERPDGSNFTLKIRSTKLEDSAMYFCASSDRLYGYTFGSGTRLTVV.